One and the same sample provided the 17 T cell receptor beta chains below, sequenced in a study of T cell responses to AZD1222 COVID-19 vaccine. The assay was immunoSEQ multiplex PCR, and TCRdb's table has in-frame clones only and misses some. Among approximately 140,000 clones listed, approximately 93% were seen once. Sequenced material: peripheral blood, taken on day 0 of AZD1222 vaccination. These receptor sequences come from an adult in good health.

The V gene is TRBV5-1, the J gene TRBJ2-1; the match to TRBD2 covers 11 bases. Germline V gene lookup returns CDR1 SGHRS and CDR2 YFSETQ. V shed 3 bases, J shed 6 bases, and the junction held 2 bases outside the gene matches. This CDR3 spans 14 amino acids. CDR3 nucleotides: TGCGCCAGCAGCTATAGCGGGGGGGCCAATGAGCAGTTCTTC. Translation: CASSYSGGANEQFF.

The genes are TRBV21-1 and TRBJ1-3. TRBV21-1 is classified as a pseudogene. The length of the CDR3 is 18 residues. The chain's CDR3 is CASSKVPLGRGLKNTIYF. The CDR3 nucleotides read TGTGCCAGCAGCAAAGTTCCCCTGGGGAGGGGGCTTAAGAACACCATATATTTT.

The chain employs TRBV2 and TRBJ1-1; D might be TRBD1 (6 bases). The V end lost 8 bases, the J end lost 0 bases, and 10 bases lay between the germline ends. The CDR3 runs to 13 residues. The germline V gene encodes CDR1 SNHLY and CDR2 FYNNEI. CDR3 in amino acids: CASSGTLNTEAFF. The CDR3 DNA reads TGTGCCAGCTCCGGGACACTGAACACTGAAGCTTTCTTT.

The chain recombines TRBV7-6 with TRBJ2-7; unclear D gene. There are 14 residues in the CDR3. The V gene's germline CDR1 is SGHVS and CDR2 FNYEAQ. Trimming removed 0 bases at V and 2 bases at J, with 8 bases between. The CDR3 nucleotides are TGTGCCAGCAGCTTAGCGGCAGGTACCTACGAGCAGTACTTC. Protein product: CASSLAAGTYEQYF.

This chain's CDR3 is CASSSGGGGRTDTQYF. The CDR3, as DNA: TGTGCCAGCAGCTCCGGCGGCGGAGGGAGGACAGATACGCAGTATTTT. The chain uses TRBV7-8 and TRBJ2-3, with TRBD2 as a possible D gene (6 bases). Trimming shortened V by 4 bases and J by 3 bases, and 17 bases separated the two germline ends. The CDR3 runs 16 residues. CDR1 is SGHVS and CDR2 is FQNEAQ in the germline V gene.

The gene calls are TRBV30 and TRBJ1-6; TRBD1 agrees at 8 bases. Germline values: CDR1 GTSNPN, CDR2 SVGIG (reference sequence). V gave up 5 bases and J gave up 6 bases; unmatched junction bases: 6. This CDR3 is 14 amino acids long. In DNA form, the CDR3 reads TGTGCCTGGGAACCGGGACAGGTTAATTCACCCCTCCACTTT. It is translated as CAWEPGQVNSPLHF.

Only a few counts were recorded for this clone. The V call is TRBV11-3, the J call TRBJ2-2; a possible D gene is TRBD2 (6 bases). Germline V gene lookup returns CDR1 SGHNT and CDR2 YENEEA. This CDR3 spans 17 amino acids. The V and J ends lost 5 bases and 1 base respectively, with 17 bases between them. The CDR3: CASSPATSQGNTGELFF. For the CDR3, the DNA is TGTGCCAGCAGCCCCGCGACTAGTCAGGGGAACACCGGGGAGCTGTTTTTT.

This clone has just one count. The rearrangement joins TRBV2 to TRBJ2-7, with 9 bases that match TRBD1. This CDR3 is 17 amino acids long. The J segment lost 4 bases and the V segment lost 7 bases, leaving 17 bases of the junction unmatched. The germline V gene has CDR1 SNHLY and CDR2 FYNNEI. Written as DNA, the CDR3 is TGTGCCAGCACTAAGAGGACAGGGGTCTCTGATCCTTACGAGCAGTACTTC. This sequence encodes CASTKRTGVSDPYEQYF.

The V gene is TRBV30, the J gene TRBJ2-7, with D hard to call. Between the trimmed V and J ends, which lost 2 bases and 0 bases, there was a span of 8 bases. In germline, CDR1 is GTSNPN, CDR2 SVGIG (reference sequence). The CDR3 consists of 13 residues. The CDR3 spells CAWSTDTSYEQYF. The CDR3 DNA is TGTGCCTGGAGTACTGACACCTCCTACGAGCAGTACTTC. The complete variable domain, with remaining parts taken from reference TRBV30 and TRBJ2-7, reads SQTIHQWPATLVQPVGSPLSLECTVEGTSNPNLYWYRQAAGRGLQLLFYSVGIGQISSEVPQNLSASRPQDRQFILSSKKLLLSDSGFYLCAWSTDTSYEQYFGPGTRLTVT.

V and J are TRBV19 and TRBJ1-5; D gene ambiguous. Germline V gene lookup returns CDR1 LNHDA and CDR2 SQIVND (reference sequence). V dropped 2 bases and J dropped 6 bases, with 14 bases sitting between them. The CDR3 consists of 15 residues. CDR3: CASSISVLSGQPQHF. In nucleotides, the CDR3 is TGTGCCAGTAGTATATCGGTTCTATCGGGTCAGCCCCAGCATTTT.

Written as DNA, the CDR3 is TGTGCCAGCAGGATCAATAACAGGGACCCCGGGGAGCTGTTTTTT. It translates to CASRINNRDPGELFF. This chain joins TRBV27 and TRBJ2-2, with D perhaps TRBD1 (6 bases). The V gene lost 6 bases and the J gene lost 6 bases, with 17 bases spanning the gap. The CDR3 covers 15 residues. In germline, CDR1 is MNHEY, CDR2 SMNVEV (reference sequence).

CDR3: CASSRQGDEAFF. CDR3 DNA sequence: TGCGCCAGCAGTCGGCAGGGGGACGAAGCTTTCTTT. The chain employs TRBV5-1 and TRBJ1-1; 7 positions match TRBD1. Germline V gene sequence: CDR1 SGHRS, CDR2 YFSETQ. With V trimmed by 5 bases and J by 8 bases, 6 bases remained unmatched. The CDR3 loop spans 12 amino acids.

V usage is TRBV6-5 and J usage is TRBJ1-1; possible D gene TRBD1, 5 bases. The ends were cut back, 2 bases at V and 10 bases at J, with 11 bases in the middle. The V gene's germline CDR1 is MNHEY and CDR2 SVGAGI. CDR3 length: 12 residues. The CDR3 region is CASSYPQGRAFF. The CDR3 DNA reads TGTGCCAGCAGTTACCCCCAGGGCAGAGCTTTCTTT.

The chain couples TRBV27 to TRBJ2-1; 14 positions match TRBD2. This CDR3 region has 18 residues. V lost 5 bases to trimming and J lost 3 bases; unmatched junction nucleotides: 9. In germline, CDR1 is MNHEY, CDR2 SMNVEV (reference sequence). This chain's CDR3 is CASSPRRLAGGLYNEQFF. The CDR3 coding sequence is TGTGCCAGCAGTCCCCGACGACTAGCGGGAGGGCTCTACAATGAGCAGTTCTTC.

The chain has TRBV5-4 and TRBJ2-7, with D possibly being TRBD1 (5 bases). Germline assignment: CDR1 SGHNT and CDR2 YYREEE (reference sequence). V lost 0 bases and J lost 3, with 10 bases in between. There are 14 residues in the CDR3. The CDR3 here is CASSLGDSRYEQYF. The CDR3 nucleotides are TGTGCCAGCAGCTTGGGTGACAGCCGCTACGAGCAGTACTTC.

The chain uses TRBV30 and TRBJ2-7; weak D call: TRBD2 (6 bases). Germline CDR1 is GTSNPN and CDR2 is SVGIG (reference sequence). The CDR3 has 14 amino acids. The V and J ends lost 2 bases and 3 bases respectively, with 14 bases between them. CDR3 protein: CAWSPRGGNYEQYF. The CDR3 DNA reads TGTGCCTGGAGTCCCCGTGGCGGGAACTACGAGCAGTACTTC.

The table lists this clone with a few counts. The chain is built from TRBV12-3 or TRBV12-4 and TRBJ2-1; the D is unclear. V was trimmed by 3 bases and J by 12 bases, leaving 12 bases between them. The CDR3 extends over 12 amino acids. CDR3 sequence reads: CASSLDAWRQFF. CDR3 nucleotides: TGTGCCAGCAGTTTGGACGCATGGAGGCAGTTCTTC.